The following is a TCR beta chain sequence with its context. This sample was included in a study of blood T cell repertoires in COVID-19. Study at large: The United States, Italy and Spain were the sources of the acute and convalescent COVID-19 samples.

V was cut by 2 bases and J by 0 bases, with 9 bases left in between. CDR1 is MDHEN, CDR2 SYDVKM, per germline. CDR3 length equals 15 residues. Using immunoSEQ multiplex PCR, the repertoire was profiled, and TCRdb retains in-frame clones only, with some absent. The sample comprises 150,000 to 200,000 clones, about four fifths of which are singletons, and more than 9.5% rests with the top ten. The specimen sequenced was peripheral blood. The chain combines TRBV28 with TRBJ2-3; the D gene is possibly TRBD2 (6 bases). This TCR was recovered from a man between 60 and 75 years old with active or convalescent COVID-19. In DNA form, the CDR3 reads TGTGCCAGCAGTTTAGCGGGATTGAGCACAGATACGCAGTATTTT. It is translated as CASSLAGLSTDTQYF.